This entry describes one T cell receptor beta chain. Antigen: not known. Other nucleotide sequences from this sample produce the same CDR3. The sample comes from a study of OX40 agonist ivuxolimab in advanced cancers. Study context: Two patients with cutaneous melanoma and one with hepatocellular carcinoma, three in total, showed partial responses.

Measured with immunoSEQ multiplex PCR; TCRdb has only the in-frame clones, and not every one. The sample carries 90,000 to 100,000 clones, around nine tenths recorded once. General study points: Both blood CD4+ and CD8+ T cells showed clonal growth by week 6 at 0.1 to 3.0 mg/kg.

The CDR3 is made up of 14 amino acids. The germline CDR1 and CDR2 sequences are SGHRS and YFSETQ. Between the trimmed V and J ends, which lost 0 bases and 5 bases, there was a span of 8 bases. The origin of this receptor is an adult with an advanced solid tumor such as melanoma, head and neck, liver or kidney cancer. This sequence joins TRBV5-1 and TRBJ2-2; D is uncertain. The material was CD4+ or CD8+ T cells sorted from blood, obtained in a trial of the OX40 agonist ivuxolimab. As DNA, the CDR3 is TGCGCCAGCAGCTTGGCGGTGGGTACCGGGGAGCTGTTTTTT. Its protein is CASSLAVGTGELFF.